This T cell receptor beta chain comes out of a study of blood T cell repertoires in COVID-19. Whole-study context: Acute-phase and convalescent COVID-19 samples originated in the United States, Italy and Spain. PBMCs, B-cell-depleted T cells, or T cells provided the cDNA or gDNA that made up the material.

Seattle patients were enrolled during active infection and followed longitudinally. This CDR3 has 15 residues. The germline gives CDR1 LGHDT, CDR2 YNNKEL (reference sequence). The J segment lost 6 bases and the V segment lost 1 base, leaving 5 bases of the junction unmatched. Source study methods: How many nucleated cells were present was estimated from reference gene primer amplification. Here immunoSEQ multiplex PCR was the method, and the copy in TCRdb shows in-frame clones only, minus some. The V and J calls and clone size come from that table; D and trimming were worked out from the DNA. The sample holds roughly 210,000 clones, less than 90% seen once.

The sequence was collected from a woman older than 75 with COVID-19, enrolled during active disease. The chain carries TRBV3-1 (or the pseudogene TRBV3-2) and TRBJ2-4; 8 bases agree with TRBD1. The specimen sequenced was peripheral blood. This CDR3 is CASSQASGGRNIQYF. The CDR3 DNA is TGTGCCAGCAGCCAAGCGTCAGGGGGCAGAAACATTCAGTACTTC.